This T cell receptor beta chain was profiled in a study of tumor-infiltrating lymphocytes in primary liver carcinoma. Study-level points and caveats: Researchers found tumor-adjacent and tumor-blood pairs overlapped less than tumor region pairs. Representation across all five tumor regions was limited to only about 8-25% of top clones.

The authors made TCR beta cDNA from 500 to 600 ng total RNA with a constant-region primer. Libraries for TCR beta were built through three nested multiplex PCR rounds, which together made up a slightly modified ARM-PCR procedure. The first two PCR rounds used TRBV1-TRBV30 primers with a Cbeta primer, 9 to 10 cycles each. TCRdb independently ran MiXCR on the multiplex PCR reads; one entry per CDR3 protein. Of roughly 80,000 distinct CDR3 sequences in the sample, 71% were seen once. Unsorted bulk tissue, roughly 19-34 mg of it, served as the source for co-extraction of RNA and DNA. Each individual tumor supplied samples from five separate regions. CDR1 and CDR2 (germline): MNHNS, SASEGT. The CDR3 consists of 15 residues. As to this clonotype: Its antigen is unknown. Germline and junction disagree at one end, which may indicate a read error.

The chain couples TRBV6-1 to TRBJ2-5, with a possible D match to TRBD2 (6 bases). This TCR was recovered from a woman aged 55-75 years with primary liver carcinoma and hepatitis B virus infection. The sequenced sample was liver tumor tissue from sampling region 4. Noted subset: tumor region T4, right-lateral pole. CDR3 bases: TGTGTCAGCAGTGCAAGAGGGGACTTCTTGGAAACCCAGTACTTC. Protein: CVSSARGDFLETQYF.